This T cell receptor beta chain was observed in a study of blood T cell repertoires in COVID-19 (dated by TCRdb to the early 2020s). About the full investigation: Samples covering the acute and convalescent phases of COVID-19 were provided by collaborators in the United States, Italy and Spain. The prospective study material was composed of cDNA or gDNA derived from T cells, B-cell-depleted T cells, or PBMCs. The dataset comprised deeply sampled blood TCRbeta repertoires from subjects exposed to, actively infected with, or recovered from COVID-19. A freely available public database, intended as a resource for researchers studying the immune response to SARS-CoV-2, is where the repertoires were released. Samples came from the ongoing ImmuneRACE study (first 160 participants) plus 1,254 subjects from 6 global collaborators. The sample metadata nearly always contained a de-identified subject ID, COVID-19 status, age in years and sex. Where available, HLA class I and class II types were obtained from metadata supplied by the sample provider rather than from assay-based typing.

The CDR3 covers 14 residues, taking in both the cysteine and the phenylalanine. The kept DNA is CDR3 alone, 42 bases in frame from the first base. The CDR1 and CDR2 encoded by the germline V gene (reference sequence) are LNHDA and SQIVND. A distance of 8 bases separates the germline ends of V and J, which lose 3 bases and 0 bases respectively. The collaborating institutions used their own protocols to collect whole blood in K2EDTA tubes. For TCRbeta analysis, collaborators shipped samples as frozen whole blood, isolated PBMCs, or DNA extracted from either of those sample types. Turning to this clone: Its specific antigen is unknown. Base qualities are missing; no much larger clone stands one base away.

What the research found in general, with its limitations: How much clinical and demographic metadata was included differed by source and by participant, and the metadata was provided uncurated.

TCRbeta CDR3 regions were amplified from genomic DNA by means of the immunoSEQ Assay, a bias-controlled multiplex PCR. Per the source publication's procedure: The number of nucleated cells in each sample was estimated by amplification of reference gene primers within the assay. Sequence reads were collapsed and filtered to measure the absolute abundance of every unique TCRbeta CDR3 rearrangement. For each sample, productive Simpson clonality was calculated by taking the square root of Simpson's diversity index across productive rearrangements. TCRdb holds this immuneACCESS table with in-frame rearrangements only. Some clones are missing; in checked studies, unresolved V genes explain under half, and the rest has no known cause. The V and J calls and clone size come from that table; D and trimming were worked out from the DNA. This sample has hundreds of thousands of clones in its table, and around 90% of those were observed once. 1% to 1.5% of the sample is in the top ten clones.

The chain employs TRBV19 and TRBJ1-1, with an unclear D gene assignment. This clonotype was sampled from a man in his 70s with acute or convalescent COVID-19. Sequenced: peripheral blood. At the DNA level, the sequence is TGTGCCAGTAGTATTCAGTATTTGAACACTGAAGCTTTCTTT. Translation gives CASSIQYLNTEAFF.